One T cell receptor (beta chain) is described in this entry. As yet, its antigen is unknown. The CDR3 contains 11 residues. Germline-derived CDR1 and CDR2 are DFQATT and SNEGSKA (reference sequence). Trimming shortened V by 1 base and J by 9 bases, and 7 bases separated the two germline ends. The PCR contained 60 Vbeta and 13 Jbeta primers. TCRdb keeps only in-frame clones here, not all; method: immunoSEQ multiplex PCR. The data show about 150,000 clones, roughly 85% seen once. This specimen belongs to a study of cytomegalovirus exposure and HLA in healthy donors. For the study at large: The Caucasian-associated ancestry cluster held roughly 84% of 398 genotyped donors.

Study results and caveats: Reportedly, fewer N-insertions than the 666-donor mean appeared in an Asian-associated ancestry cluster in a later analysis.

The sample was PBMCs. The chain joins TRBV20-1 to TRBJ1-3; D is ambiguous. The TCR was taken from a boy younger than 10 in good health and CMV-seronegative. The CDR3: CSARGRATIYF. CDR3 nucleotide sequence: TGCAGTGCTAGAGGCCGAGCCACCATATATTTT.